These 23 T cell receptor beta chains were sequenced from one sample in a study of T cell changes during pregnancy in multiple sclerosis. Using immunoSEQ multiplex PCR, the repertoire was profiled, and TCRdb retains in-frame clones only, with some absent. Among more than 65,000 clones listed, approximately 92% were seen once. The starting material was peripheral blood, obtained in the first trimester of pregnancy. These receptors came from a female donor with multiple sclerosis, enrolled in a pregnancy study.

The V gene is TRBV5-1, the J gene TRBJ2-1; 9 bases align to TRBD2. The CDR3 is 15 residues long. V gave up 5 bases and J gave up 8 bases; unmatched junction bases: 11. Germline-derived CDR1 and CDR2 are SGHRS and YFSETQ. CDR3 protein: CASRGRAGGLDEQFF. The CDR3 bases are TGCGCCAGCAGAGGGCGAGCGGGAGGTCTGGATGAGCAGTTCTTC.

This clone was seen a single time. The CDR3: CAWSPGQTKLYGYTF. The CDR3 DNA follows: TGTGCCTGGAGCCCGGGACAGACAAAGCTCTATGGCTACACCTTC. The chain couples TRBV30 to TRBJ1-2, with 7 bases lining up with TRBD1. The CDR3 length is 15 residues. Germline values: CDR1 GTSNPN, CDR2 SVGIG (reference sequence). Losses at the gene ends were 3 bases for V and 4 bases for J; bases not matched to a gene: 11.

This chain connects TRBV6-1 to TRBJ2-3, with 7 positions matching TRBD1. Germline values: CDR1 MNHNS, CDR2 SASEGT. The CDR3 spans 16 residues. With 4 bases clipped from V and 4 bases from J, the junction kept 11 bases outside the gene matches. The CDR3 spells CASSVRQGGLADTQYF. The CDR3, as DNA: TGTGCCAGCAGTGTTCGACAGGGTGGGCTAGCAGATACGCAGTATTTT.

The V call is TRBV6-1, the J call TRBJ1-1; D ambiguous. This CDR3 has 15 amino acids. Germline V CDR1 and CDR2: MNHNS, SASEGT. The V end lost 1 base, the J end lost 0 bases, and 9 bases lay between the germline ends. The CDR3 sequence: CASSEVSGMNTEAFF. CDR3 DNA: TGTGCCAGCAGTGAAGTAAGCGGAATGAACACTGAAGCTTTCTTT.

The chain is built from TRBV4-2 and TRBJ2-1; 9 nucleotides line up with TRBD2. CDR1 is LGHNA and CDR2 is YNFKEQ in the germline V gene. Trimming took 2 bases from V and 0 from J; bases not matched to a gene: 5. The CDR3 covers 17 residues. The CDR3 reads CASSQSPGLASYNEQFF. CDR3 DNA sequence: TGTGCCAGCAGCCAATCGCCGGGACTAGCCTCCTACAATGAGCAGTTCTTC.

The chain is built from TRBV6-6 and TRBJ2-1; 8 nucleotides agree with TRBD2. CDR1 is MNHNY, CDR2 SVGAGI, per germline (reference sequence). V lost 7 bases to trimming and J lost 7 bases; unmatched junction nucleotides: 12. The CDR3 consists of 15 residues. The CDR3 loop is CASTPQLAVLNEQFF. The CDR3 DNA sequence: TGTGCCAGCACACCTCAACTAGCGGTACTTAATGAGCAGTTCTTC.

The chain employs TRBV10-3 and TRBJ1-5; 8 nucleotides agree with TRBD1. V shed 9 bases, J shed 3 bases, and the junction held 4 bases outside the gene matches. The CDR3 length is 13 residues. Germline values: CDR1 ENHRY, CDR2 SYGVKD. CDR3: CAIGQGPNQPQHF. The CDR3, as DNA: TGTGCCATTGGACAGGGCCCCAATCAGCCCCAGCATTTT.

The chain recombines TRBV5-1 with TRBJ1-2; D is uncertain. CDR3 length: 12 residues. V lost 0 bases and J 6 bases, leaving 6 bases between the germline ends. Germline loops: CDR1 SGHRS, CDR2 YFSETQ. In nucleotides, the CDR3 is TGCGCCAGCAGCTTGGACGGGAATGGCTACACCTTC. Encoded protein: CASSLDGNGYTF.

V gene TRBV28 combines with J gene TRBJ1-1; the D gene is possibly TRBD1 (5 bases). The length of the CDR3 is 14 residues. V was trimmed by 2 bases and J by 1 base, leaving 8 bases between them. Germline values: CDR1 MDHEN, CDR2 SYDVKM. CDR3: CASSLSRANTEAFF. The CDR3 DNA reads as TGTGCCAGCAGTTTAAGCAGGGCGAACACTGAAGCTTTCTTT.

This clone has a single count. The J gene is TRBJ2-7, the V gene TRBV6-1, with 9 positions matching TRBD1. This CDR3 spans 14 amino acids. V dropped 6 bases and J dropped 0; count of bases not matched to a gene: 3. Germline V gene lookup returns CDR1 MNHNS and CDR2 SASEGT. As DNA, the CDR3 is TGTGCCAGCAGCCTGGACAGGGGCTCCTACGAGCAGTACTTC. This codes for CASSLDRGSYEQYF.

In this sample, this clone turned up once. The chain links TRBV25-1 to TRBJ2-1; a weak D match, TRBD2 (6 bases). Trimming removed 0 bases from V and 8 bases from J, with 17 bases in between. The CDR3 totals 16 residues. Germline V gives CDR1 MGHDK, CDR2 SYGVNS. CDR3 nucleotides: TGTGCCAGCAGTGAATATTTGGCAGGTGGAGGGGATGAGCAGTTCTTC. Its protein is CASSEYLAGGGDEQFF.

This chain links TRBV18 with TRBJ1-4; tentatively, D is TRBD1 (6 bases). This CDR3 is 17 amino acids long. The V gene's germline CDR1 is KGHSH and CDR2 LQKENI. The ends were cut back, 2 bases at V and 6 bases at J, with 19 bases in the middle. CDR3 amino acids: CASSPSWGGLEDEKLFF. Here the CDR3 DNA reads TGTGCCAGCTCACCATCCTGGGGGGGCCTCGAGGATGAAAAACTGTTTTTT.

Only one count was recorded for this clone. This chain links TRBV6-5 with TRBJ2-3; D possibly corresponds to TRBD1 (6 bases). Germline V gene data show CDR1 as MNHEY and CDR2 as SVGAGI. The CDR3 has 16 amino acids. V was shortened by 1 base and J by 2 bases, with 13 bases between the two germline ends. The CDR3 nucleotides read TGTGCCAGCAGTTACTTGGCAGGGGTAGTCACAGATACGCAGTATTTT. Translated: CASSYLAGVVTDTQYF.

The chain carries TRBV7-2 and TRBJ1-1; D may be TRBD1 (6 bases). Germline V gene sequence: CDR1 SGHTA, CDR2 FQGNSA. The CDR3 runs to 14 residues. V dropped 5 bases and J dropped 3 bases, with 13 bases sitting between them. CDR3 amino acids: CASSPSDSHTEAFF. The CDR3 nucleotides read TGTGCCAGCAGCCCGTCGGACAGTCACACTGAAGCTTTCTTT.

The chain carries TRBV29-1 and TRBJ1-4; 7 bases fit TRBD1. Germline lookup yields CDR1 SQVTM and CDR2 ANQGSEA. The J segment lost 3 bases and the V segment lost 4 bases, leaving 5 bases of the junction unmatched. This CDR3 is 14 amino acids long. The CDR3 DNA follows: TGCAGCGTTGGAGGGGGCCTGGCTAATGAAAAACTGTTTTTT. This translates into CSVGGGLANEKLFF.

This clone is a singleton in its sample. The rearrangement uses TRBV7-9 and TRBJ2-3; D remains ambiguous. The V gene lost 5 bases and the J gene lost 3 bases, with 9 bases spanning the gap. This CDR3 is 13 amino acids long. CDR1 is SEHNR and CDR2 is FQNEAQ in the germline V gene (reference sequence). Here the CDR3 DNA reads TGTGCCAGCAGCCCCGCCAGGACAGATACGCAGTATTTT. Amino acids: CASSPARTDTQYF.

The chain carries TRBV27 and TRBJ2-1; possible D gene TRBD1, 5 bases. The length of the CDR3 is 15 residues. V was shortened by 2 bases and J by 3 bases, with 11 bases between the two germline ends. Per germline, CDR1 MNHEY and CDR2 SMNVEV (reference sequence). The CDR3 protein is CASSLGRESYNEQFF. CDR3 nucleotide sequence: TGTGCCAGCAGTTTAGGCAGGGAAAGCTACAATGAGCAGTTCTTC.

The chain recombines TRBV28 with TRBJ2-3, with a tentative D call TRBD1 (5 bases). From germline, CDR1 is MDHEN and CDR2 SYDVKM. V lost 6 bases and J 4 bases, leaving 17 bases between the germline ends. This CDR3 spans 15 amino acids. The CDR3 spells CASSPSPRGPDTQYF. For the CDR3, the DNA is TGTGCCAGCAGCCCAAGTCCAAGGGGCCCAGATACGCAGTATTTT.

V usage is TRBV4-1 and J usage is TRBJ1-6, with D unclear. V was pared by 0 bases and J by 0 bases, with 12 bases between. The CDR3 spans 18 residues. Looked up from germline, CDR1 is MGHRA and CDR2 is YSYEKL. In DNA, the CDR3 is TGCGCCAGCAGCCAAGAACTCGGGGTGAGCTCCTATAATTCACCCCTCCACTTT. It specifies CASSQELGVSSYNSPLHF.

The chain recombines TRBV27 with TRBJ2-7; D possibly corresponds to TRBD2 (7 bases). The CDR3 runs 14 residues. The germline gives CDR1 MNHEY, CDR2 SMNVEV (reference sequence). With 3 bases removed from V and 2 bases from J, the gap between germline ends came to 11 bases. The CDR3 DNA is TGTGCCAGCAGTTTTGGGGGGGCCGCCTACGAGCAGTACTTC. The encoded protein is CASSFGGAAYEQYF.

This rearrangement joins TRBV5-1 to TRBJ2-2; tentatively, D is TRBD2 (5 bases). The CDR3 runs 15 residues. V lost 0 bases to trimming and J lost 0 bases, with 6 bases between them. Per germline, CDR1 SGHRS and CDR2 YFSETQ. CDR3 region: CASSLAGTNTGELFF. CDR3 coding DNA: TGCGCCAGCAGCTTGGCGGGGACGAACACCGGGGAGCTGTTTTTT. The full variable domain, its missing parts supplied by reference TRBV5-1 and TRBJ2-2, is KAGVTQTPRYLIKTRGQQVTLSCSPISGHRSVSWYQQTPGQGLQFLFEYFSETQRNKGNFPGRFSGRQFSNSRSEMNVSTLELGDSALYLCASSLAGTNTGELFFGEGSRLTVL.

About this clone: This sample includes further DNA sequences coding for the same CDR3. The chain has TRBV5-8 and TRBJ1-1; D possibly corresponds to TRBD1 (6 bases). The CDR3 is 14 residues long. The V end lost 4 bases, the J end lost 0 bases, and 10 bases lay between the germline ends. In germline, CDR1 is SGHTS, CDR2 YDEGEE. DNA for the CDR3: TGTGCCAGCAGCCTGGGACAAATGAACACTGAAGCTTTCTTT. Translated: CASSLGQMNTEAFF.

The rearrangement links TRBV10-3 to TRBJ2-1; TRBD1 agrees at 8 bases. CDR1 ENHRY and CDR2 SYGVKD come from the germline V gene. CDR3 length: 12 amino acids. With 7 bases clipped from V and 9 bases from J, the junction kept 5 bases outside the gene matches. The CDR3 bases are TGTGCCATCATGGACAGGGTATCTGAGCAGTTCTTC. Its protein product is CAIMDRVSEQFF.